This T cell receptor beta chain was captured in a study of blood T cell repertoires in COVID-19. Libraries were prepared by immunoSEQ multiplex PCR; TCRdb keeps only in-frame clonotypes and omits some of them. The data show 210,000 or so clones, 75% to 90% seen once. Germline V CDR1 and CDR2: SGHKS, YYEKEE (reference sequence). CDR3 length equals 14 residues. Deletions cut 3 bases from V and 3 bases from J, with 12 bases between. J is TRBJ2-5 and V is TRBV5-5; a weak D match, TRBD2 (7 bases). This sequence originates from a man aged 35-49 years with acute or convalescent COVID-19. The material sequenced was peripheral blood. CDR3 loop: CASSWGGREETQYF. The CDR3 bases are TGTGCCAGCAGCTGGGGGGGGCGCGAAGAGACCCAGTACTTC.